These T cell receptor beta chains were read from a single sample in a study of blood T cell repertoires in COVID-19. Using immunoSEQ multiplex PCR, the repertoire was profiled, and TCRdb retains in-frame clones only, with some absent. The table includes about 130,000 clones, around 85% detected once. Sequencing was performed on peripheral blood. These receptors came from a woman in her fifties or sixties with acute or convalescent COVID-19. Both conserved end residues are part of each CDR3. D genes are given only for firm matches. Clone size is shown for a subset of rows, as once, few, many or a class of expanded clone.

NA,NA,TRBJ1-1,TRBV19,TGTGCCAGTAGTATAGTCGTAGACACTGAAGCTTTCTTT,CASSIVVDTEAFF
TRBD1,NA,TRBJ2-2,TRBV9,TGTGCCAGCAGCGCTTCTCCTATCGACAGGGTGAGCGGGGAGCTGTTTTTT,CASSASPIDRVSGELFF
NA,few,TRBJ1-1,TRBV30,TGTGCCTGGAGTGGCAACAGGGCCCAAGACACTGAAGCTTTCTTT,CAWSGNRAQDTEAFF
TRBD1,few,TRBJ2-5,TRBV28,TGTGCCAGCAGTTTCCGGGACAGGGATCAAGAGACCCAGTACTTC,CASSFRDRDQETQYF
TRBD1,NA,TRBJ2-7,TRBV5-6,TGTGCCAGCAGCTTCGGGACAGAGGCCTACGAGCAGTACTTC,CASSFGTEAYEQYF
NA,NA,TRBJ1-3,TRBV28,TGTGCCAGCAGTTTATTGAAGAGCGGAAACACCATATATTTT,CASSLLKSGNTIYF
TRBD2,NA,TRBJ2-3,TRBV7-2,TGTGCCAGCAGCTTACGCCTCGCGGGGGGAGGCACAGATACGCAGTATTTT,CASSLRLAGGGTDTQYF
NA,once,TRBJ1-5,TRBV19,TGTGCCACCTCTCGGGGATGGGGCAATCAGCCCCAGCATTTT,CATSRGWGNQPQHF
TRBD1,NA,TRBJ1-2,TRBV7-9,TGTGCCAGCAGCTCAACCCCCGGGACAGCGAGCTATGGCTACACCTTC,CASSSTPGTASYGYTF
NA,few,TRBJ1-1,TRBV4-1,TGCGCCAGCAGACAGGGACCCATGAACACTGAAGCTTTCTTT,CASRQGPMNTEAFF
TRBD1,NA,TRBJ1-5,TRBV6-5,TGTGCCACTGGGACAGGGAGCGGACAGCCCCAGCATTTT,CATGTGSGQPQHF
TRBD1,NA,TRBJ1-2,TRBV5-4,TGTGCCAGCAACCCAACCCTCGGACAGGGGGCAAACTATGGCTACACCTTC,CASNPTLGQGANYGYTF
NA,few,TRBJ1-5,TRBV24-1,TGTGCCACCAGTGATTCCGGGACACCACGCAATCAGCCCCAGCATTTT,CATSDSGTPRNQPQHF
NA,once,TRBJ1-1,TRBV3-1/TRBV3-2,TGTGCCAGCAGCCAAGTAGCAGGACAGAACACTGAAGCTTTCTTT,CASSQVAGQNTEAFF
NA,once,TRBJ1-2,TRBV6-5,TGTGCCAGCAGTTACTCGTTACAGGGAGACGACTACACCTTC,CASSYSLQGDDYTF
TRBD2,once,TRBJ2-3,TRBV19,TGTGCCAGTAGTTTAGCGGGGGGATGGGATACGCAGTATTTT,CASSLAGGWDTQYF
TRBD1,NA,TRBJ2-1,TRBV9,TGTGCCAGCAGCGTAGATCCAGGGGGCGCTGAGCAGTTCTTC,CASSVDPGGAEQFF
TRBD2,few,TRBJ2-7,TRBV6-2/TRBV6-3,TGTGCCAGCAGTTCCGGGACTAGCGCAGTTCGAGTCAACGAGCAGTACTTC,CASSSGTSAVRVNEQYF
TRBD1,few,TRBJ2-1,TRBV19,TGTGCCAGTAGTGCCGGGACAGGGCTTTACAATGAGCAGTTCTTC,CASSAGTGLYNEQFF
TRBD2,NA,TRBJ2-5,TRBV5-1,TGCGCCAGCAGCTCGACCGGGGGGGCCGCTTCAGAGACCCAGTACTTC,CASSSTGGAASETQYF
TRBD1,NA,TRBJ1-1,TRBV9,TGTGCCAGCAGCGTAGCTATGGGTCAGGGGGTTGATGAAGCTTTCTTT,CASSVAMGQGVDEAFF
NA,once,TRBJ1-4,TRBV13,TGTGCCAGCAGCTTATACCGGGAAGAGGCGTATGAAAAACTGTTTTTT,CASSLYREEAYEKLFF
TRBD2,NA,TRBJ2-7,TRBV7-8,TGTGCCAGCAGCTTAGGAGTAGGACTAGTGTTCCCCCACGAGCAGTACTTC,CASSLGVGLVFPHEQYF
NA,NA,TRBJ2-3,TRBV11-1,TGTGCCAGCAGCTTAGCGCAGGGGCTTGATACGCAGTATTTT,CASSLAQGLDTQYF
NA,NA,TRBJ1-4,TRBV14,TGTGCCAGCAGCCAAGTTCGGACTCCCACGGGAAAACTGTTTTTT,CASSQVRTPTGKLFF
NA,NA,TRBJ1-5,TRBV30,TGTGCCTGGAGTTTGGCAGGGGCTGTCAATCAGCCCCAGCATTTT,CAWSLAGAVNQPQHF
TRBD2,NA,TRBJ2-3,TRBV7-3,TGTGCCAGCAGCGCTCGACTAGCGGGAAGCACAGATACGCAGTATTTT,CASSARLAGSTDTQYF
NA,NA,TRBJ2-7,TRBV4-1,TGCGCCAGCAGCCAAGATATGCGGGTTGTGATTTGGTTGAACGAGCAGTACTTC,CASSQDMRVVIWLNEQYF
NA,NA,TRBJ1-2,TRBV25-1,TGTGCCAGCAGTGATCCCCCGAGGTCTGGCTACACCTTC,CASSDPPRSGYTF
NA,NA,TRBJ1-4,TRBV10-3,TGTGCCATCAGCCGGGACCAGGGGGAAAAACTGTTTTTT,CAISRDQGEKLFF
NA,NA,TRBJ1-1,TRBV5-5,TGTGCCAGCAGCCAGAGCCAGGGGATGAACACTGAAGCTTTCTTT,CASSQSQGMNTEAFF
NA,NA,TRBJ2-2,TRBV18,TGTGCCAGCTCACCAGCCCGGGTAACCGGGGAGCTGTTTTTT,CASSPARVTGELFF
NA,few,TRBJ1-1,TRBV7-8,TGTGCCAGCAGCTTAACAGGAGCCGCAATGAACACTGAAGCTTTCTTT,CASSLTGAAMNTEAFF
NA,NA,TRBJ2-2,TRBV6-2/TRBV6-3,TGTGCCAGCAGTTCCGCACATCTCGGGGAGCTGTTTTTT,CASSSAHLGELFF
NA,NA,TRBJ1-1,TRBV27,TGTGCCAGCAGTTTATTTTCGGGGGTAACTGAAGCTTTCTTT,CASSLFSGVTEAFF
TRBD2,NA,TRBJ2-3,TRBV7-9,TGTGCCAGCAGCCCCTCGGGGGGGACAGATACGCAGTATTTT,CASSPSGGTDTQYF
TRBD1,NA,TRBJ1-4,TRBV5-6,TGTGCCAGCAGCTTGGAAATTGGGACAGAACCCGCAACTAATGAAAAACTGTTTTTT,CASSLEIGTEPATNEKLFF
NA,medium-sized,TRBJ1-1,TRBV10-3,TGTGCCATCAGTGAGTCAGACGTAGAGGGTTTCTTT,CAISESDVEGFF
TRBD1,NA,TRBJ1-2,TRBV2,TGTGCCAGCATTTTAAAGACAGGGACGAACTATGGCTACACCTTC,CASILKTGTNYGYTF
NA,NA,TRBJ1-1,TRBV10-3,TGTGCCACGGTAGGACAGCCAAACACTGAAGCTTTCTTT,CATVGQPNTEAFF
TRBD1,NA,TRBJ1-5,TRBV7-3,TGTGCCAGCCGCACAGCCCCAAAGTACAGGGGTTCCAGCAATCAGCCCCAGCATTTT,CASRTAPKYRGSSNQPQHF
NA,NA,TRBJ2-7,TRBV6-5,TGTGCCAGCAACCGGCGGACCTACGAGCAGTACTTC,CASNRRTYEQYF
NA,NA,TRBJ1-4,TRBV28,TGTGCCAGCAGTTTAGGGTCAGGGTTAGAAAAACTGTTTTTT,CASSLGSGLEKLFF
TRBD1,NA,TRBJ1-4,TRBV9,TGTGCCAGCAGCCTAGACAGGGTCAATGAAAAACTGTTTTTT,CASSLDRVNEKLFF
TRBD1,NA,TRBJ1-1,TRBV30,TGTGCCTGGTTCCGGGACAGGGAAGATGAAGCTTTCTTT,CAWFRDREDEAFF
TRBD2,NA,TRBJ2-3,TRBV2,TGTGCCAGCAGTACCCCGGGACTAGCGGGCAATACGCAGTATTTT,CASSTPGLAGNTQYF
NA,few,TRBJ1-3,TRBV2,TGTGCCAGCAGTGAACCGGGCTCTGGAAACACCATATATTTT,CASSEPGSGNTIYF
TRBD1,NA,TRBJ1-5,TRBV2,TGTGCCAGCAATGTACAGGGGCCACGGGGGCAGCCCCAGCATTTT,CASNVQGPRGQPQHF
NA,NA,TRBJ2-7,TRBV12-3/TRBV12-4,TGTGCCAGCAGTTTGGGGGGGCACGAGCAGTACTTC,CASSLGGHEQYF
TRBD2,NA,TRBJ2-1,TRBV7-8,TGTGCCAGCAGCGAAAGACTAGCGGGGGTGAGTGAGCAGTTCTTC,CASSERLAGVSEQFF
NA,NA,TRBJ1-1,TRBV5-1,TGCGCCAGCAGCTTAAACTCCGCGAGTTCGGGCACTGAAGCTTTCTTT,CASSLNSASSGTEAFF
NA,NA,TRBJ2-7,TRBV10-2,TGCGCCAGCAGTGAGTCGAGGGGGGGGGAAAGGGAGCAGTACTTC,CASSESRGGEREQYF
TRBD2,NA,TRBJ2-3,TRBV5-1,TGCGCCAGCAGCTTGGAGCGGGGGGCACCAGATACGCAGTATTTT,CASSLERGAPDTQYF